The clone carrying this TCR beta chain was detected once. Its antigen is unidentified. Trimming cost V 7 bases and J 4 bases; bases outside gene matches: 9. Germline CDR1 MDHEN, CDR2 SYDVKM. This CDR3 is built from 14 residues. This entry comes from a study of T cell responses to AZD1222 COVID-19 vaccine. Repertoires were generated with immunoSEQ multiplex PCR, while TCRdb's copy carries only in-frame clones and drops some. This table has some 150,000 clones, 80% to 90% appearing once. Findings of the study overall: Donors in the cohort were predominantly white British and more often female, and clonal diversity was possibly underestimated.

The chain recombines TRBV28 with TRBJ1-2; 7 bases fit TRBD1. The sample here was peripheral blood, taken on day 0 of AZD1222 vaccination. The receptor's source is an adult in good health. The CDR3 here is CASNEGALSYGYTF. In nucleotides, the CDR3 is TGTGCCAGCAACGAGGGGGCGCTTAGCTATGGCTACACCTTC.